The clone carrying this T cell receptor beta chain occurred many times. Antigen unknown. This entry is derived from a study of CD8 T cells in ankylosing spondylitis. CDR3 size: 16 residues. Trimming cost V 4 bases and J 2 bases, with 19 bases left between them. CDR1 and CDR2 from the germline V gene are SGHRS and YFSETQ. From the 5' RACE reads, TCRdb called clonotypes with MiXCR, one entry per CDR3 protein. Here the sample spans 500,000 to 650,000 distinct CDR3 sequences, approximately 5.3% being singletons. Study-wide results and caveats: Within ankylosing spondylitis blood, a TCR beta motif made up of several highly homologous variants appeared to be characteristic. Matched synovial fluid from ankylosing spondylitis patients was reported to be enriched for disease-linked clones.

This receptor was identified in a male donor with ankylosing spondylitis. The specimen sequenced was blood, either unsorted or a sorted T cell fraction (not recorded which). The rearrangement links TRBV5-1 to TRBJ2-7; D is undetermined. CDR3: CASSPGERLTAYEQYF. Written as DNA, the CDR3 is TGCGCCAGCAGCCCCGGAGAGAGGCTAACCGCCTACGAGCAGTACTTC.